This T cell receptor (beta chain) was identified during a study of siplizumab effects on memory and regulatory T cells. Germline assignment: CDR1 SGHTS and CDR2 YDEGEE. The CDR3 contains 13 residues. J lost 4 bases, V lost 4 bases, and 3 bases had no gene match. Repertoires were generated with immunoSEQ multiplex PCR, while TCRdb's copy carries only in-frame clones and drops some. The table shows approximately 98,000 clones, with roughly 94% occurring only once. Study-level results: Relative to controls at 25% to 30%, mappable alloreactive CD4+ clones exhibited a mean Treg-derived proportion of around 69% with siplizumab. A minor share of alloreactive clones matched unstimulated subsets. Among sequences traceable to unstimulated CD4+ memory cells, alloreactive ones were significantly reduced by siplizumab. Greater diversity than memory cells seemed evident in naive T cells, which also appeared to be major alloresponse contributors.

Of note for this clone: Its specificity is not known.

Sample: non-Treg CD4+ T cells sorted from blood. V is TRBV5-8 and J is TRBJ2-7; 9 nucleotides match TRBD1. The TCR originated in a human donor in good health. CDR3 in amino acids: CASSRTGDYEQYF. The DNA for the CDR3 is TGTGCCAGCAGCCGGACAGGGGATTACGAGCAGTACTTC.